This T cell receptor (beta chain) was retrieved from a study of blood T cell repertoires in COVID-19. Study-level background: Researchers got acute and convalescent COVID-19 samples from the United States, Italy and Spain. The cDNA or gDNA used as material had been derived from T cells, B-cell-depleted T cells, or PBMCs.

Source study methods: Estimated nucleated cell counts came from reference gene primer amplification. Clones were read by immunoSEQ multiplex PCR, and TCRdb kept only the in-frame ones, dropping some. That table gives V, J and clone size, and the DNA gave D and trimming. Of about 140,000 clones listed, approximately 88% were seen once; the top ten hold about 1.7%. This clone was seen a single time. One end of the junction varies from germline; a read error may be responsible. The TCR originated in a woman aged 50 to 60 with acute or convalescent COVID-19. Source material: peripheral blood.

The DNA for the CDR3 is TGTGCTAGCAGCTTAGCCCCGGGACAGGTTAATGAAAAACTGTTTTTT. It codes for CASSLAPGQVNEKLFF. The chain couples TRBV7-7 to TRBJ1-4; TRBD1 aligns across 8 bases. CDR1 and CDR2 from the germline V gene are SSHAT and FNYEAQ (reference sequence). This CDR3 is 16 amino acids long.